The rows below give T cell receptor beta chains drawn from one sample of a study of early T cells in non-severe SARS-CoV-2 infection. TCRdb reprocessed the 5' RACE reads with MiXCR, giving one entry per CDR3 protein. The profile shows 70,000 to 85,000 distinct CDR3 sequences, 10% to 15% of them singletons. Sequencing input: whole blood. These receptors were collected from an adult who was a healthcare worker with PCR-confirmed SARS-CoV-2 infection or an uninfected control (not recorded which). CDR3s include the opening cysteine and the closing phenylalanine or tryptophan. Each record gives: J gene, V gene, D gene, clone size, CDR3 protein, CDR3 DNA. A D gene is named only where the DNA matches it firmly. Some rows mark clone size as missing; the rest say once, few, many or name a class of expanded clone.

j_gene: TRBJ1-5; v_gene: TRBV5-1; d_gene: -; abundance: medium-sized; CDR3aa: CASRDDPDQPQHF; CDR3nt: TGCGCCAGCAGGGACGACCCGGATCAGCCCCAGCATTTT
j_gene: TRBJ2-1; v_gene: TRBV19; d_gene: -; abundance: -; CDR3aa: CASSISSYNEQFF; CDR3nt: TGTGCCAGTTCTATCAGCTCCTACAATGAGCAGTTCTTC
j_gene: TRBJ1-2; v_gene: TRBV20-1; d_gene: TRBD1; abundance: -; CDR3aa: CSARGTGWHGYTF; CDR3nt: TGCAGTGCTAGAGGGACAGGGTGGCATGGCTACACCTTC
j_gene: TRBJ2-5; v_gene: TRBV20-1; d_gene: TRBD1; abundance: -; CDR3aa: CSARWDRGRQTQYF; CDR3nt: TGCAGTGCTAGATGGGACAGGGGGAGACAGACCCAGTACTTC
j_gene: TRBJ2-1; v_gene: TRBV24-1; d_gene: TRBD1; abundance: few; CDR3aa: CATSESGTEHNEQFF; CDR3nt: TGTGCCACCAGTGAATCCGGGACAGAACACAATGAGCAGTTCTTC
j_gene: TRBJ1-4; v_gene: TRBV10-3; d_gene: -; abundance: -; CDR3aa: CAISEGGGGEKLFF; CDR3nt: TGTGCCATCAGTGAGGGCGGCGGAGGGGAAAAACTGTTTTTT
j_gene: TRBJ2-3; v_gene: TRBV5-1; d_gene: TRBD2; abundance: few; CDR3aa: CASSLRRAGGPDTQYF; CDR3nt: TGCGCCAGCAGCCTCCGGAGAGCGGGAGGGCCCGATACGCAGTATTTT
j_gene: TRBJ1-1; v_gene: TRBV9; d_gene: -; abundance: -; CDR3aa: CASSLSWGGDTEAFF; CDR3nt: TGTGCCAGCAGCCTCAGTTGGGGGGGAGACACTGAAGCTTTCTTT
j_gene: TRBJ2-3; v_gene: TRBV10-3; d_gene: -; abundance: many; CDR3aa: CAIRMGDTQYF; CDR3nt: TGTGCCATCAGAATGGGAGATACGCAGTATTTT
j_gene: TRBJ2-7; v_gene: TRBV6-2/TRBV6-3; d_gene: -; abundance: -; CDR3aa: CASTSMGEQYF; CDR3nt: TGTGCCAGCACCAGCATGGGGGAGCAGTACTTC
j_gene: TRBJ1-1; v_gene: TRBV28; d_gene: -; abundance: -; CDR3aa: CASSLIGNTEAFF; CDR3nt: TGTGCCAGCAGTTTGATAGGGAACACTGAAGCTTTCTTT
j_gene: TRBJ2-7; v_gene: TRBV6-1; d_gene: TRBD2; abundance: many; CDR3aa: CASSGGPSGSLYEQYF; CDR3nt: TGTGCCAGCAGTGGGGGACCTAGCGGGAGTCTCTACGAGCAGTACTTC
j_gene: TRBJ2-2; v_gene: TRBV15; d_gene: TRBD1; abundance: few; CDR3aa: CATSRDGQETGELFF; CDR3nt: TGTGCCACCAGCAGAGACGGACAGGAAACCGGGGAGCTGTTTTTT
j_gene: TRBJ1-2; v_gene: TRBV30; d_gene: -; abundance: few; CDR3aa: CAWTRGTGEGYTF; CDR3nt: TGTGCCTGGACCCGAGGGACCGGGGAAGGCTACACCTTC
j_gene: TRBJ2-2; v_gene: TRBV20-1; d_gene: -; abundance: few; CDR3aa: CSAGSRGELFF; CDR3nt: TGCAGTGCCGGATCCCGCGGGGAGCTGTTTTTT
j_gene: TRBJ2-3; v_gene: TRBV5-5; d_gene: TRBD2; abundance: many; CDR3aa: CASSPVRLAGGGDTQYF; CDR3nt: TGTGCCAGCAGCCCGGTGCGACTAGCGGGAGGAGGAGATACGCAGTATTTT
j_gene: TRBJ2-3; v_gene: TRBV30; d_gene: TRBD1; abundance: few; CDR3aa: CAWSQGQGNTDTQYF; CDR3nt: TGTGCCTGGAGTCAAGGACAGGGTAACACAGATACGCAGTATTTT
j_gene: TRBJ2-1; v_gene: TRBV7-2; d_gene: -; abundance: many; CDR3aa: CASSLTYRASGYNEQFF; CDR3nt: TGTGCCAGCAGCTTAACCTACAGGGCGTCCGGCTACAATGAGCAGTTCTTC
j_gene: TRBJ1-1; v_gene: TRBV18; d_gene: -; abundance: -; CDR3aa: CASSQEGSGTEAFF; CDR3nt: TGTGCCAGCTCACAAGAGGGTAGTGGGACTGAAGCTTTCTTT
j_gene: TRBJ2-2; v_gene: TRBV7-9; d_gene: TRBD2; abundance: many; CDR3aa: CASSSLAGRDGELFF; CDR3nt: TGTGCCAGCAGTTCCCTAGCGGGAAGGGACGGGGAGCTGTTTTTT
j_gene: TRBJ2-1; v_gene: TRBV29-1; d_gene: TRBD2; abundance: few; CDR3aa: CSVEEREYNEQFF; CDR3nt: TGCAGCGTTGAGGAGCGGGAGTACAATGAGCAGTTCTTC
j_gene: TRBJ2-7; v_gene: TRBV20-1; d_gene: -; abundance: -; CDR3aa: CSANRDTYEQYF; CDR3nt: TGCAGTGCTAACCGGGACACCTACGAGCAGTACTTC
j_gene: TRBJ2-7; v_gene: TRBV20-1; d_gene: -; abundance: -; CDR3aa: CSARVTGLDEQYF; CDR3nt: TGCAGTGCTAGGGTAACAGGGTTAGACGAGCAGTACTTC
j_gene: TRBJ1-1; v_gene: TRBV7-7; d_gene: -; abundance: many; CDR3aa: CASSSPGTEAFF; CDR3nt: TGTGCTAGCAGCTCGCCCGGCACTGAAGCTTTCTTT
j_gene: TRBJ2-2; v_gene: TRBV27; d_gene: TRBD2; abundance: -; CDR3aa: CASSGGTGELFF; CDR3nt: TGTGCCAGCAGCGGGGGGACCGGGGAGCTGTTTTTT
j_gene: TRBJ1-2; v_gene: TRBV18; d_gene: -; abundance: -; CDR3aa: CASSPNPGKNYGYTF; CDR3nt: TGTGCCAGCTCACCGAACCCGGGCAAGAACTATGGCTACACCTTC
j_gene: TRBJ2-4; v_gene: TRBV7-9; d_gene: TRBD1; abundance: -; CDR3aa: CASSLASNRGTGKNTQYF; CDR3nt: TGTGCCAGCAGCTTAGCCTCTAACAGGGGGACGGGCAAAAACACTCAGTACTTC
j_gene: TRBJ2-1; v_gene: TRBV7-9; d_gene: TRBD2; abundance: -; CDR3aa: CASSSGLASGYNEQFF; CDR3nt: TGTGCCAGCAGCTCAGGACTAGCGTCCGGTTACAATGAGCAGTTCTTC